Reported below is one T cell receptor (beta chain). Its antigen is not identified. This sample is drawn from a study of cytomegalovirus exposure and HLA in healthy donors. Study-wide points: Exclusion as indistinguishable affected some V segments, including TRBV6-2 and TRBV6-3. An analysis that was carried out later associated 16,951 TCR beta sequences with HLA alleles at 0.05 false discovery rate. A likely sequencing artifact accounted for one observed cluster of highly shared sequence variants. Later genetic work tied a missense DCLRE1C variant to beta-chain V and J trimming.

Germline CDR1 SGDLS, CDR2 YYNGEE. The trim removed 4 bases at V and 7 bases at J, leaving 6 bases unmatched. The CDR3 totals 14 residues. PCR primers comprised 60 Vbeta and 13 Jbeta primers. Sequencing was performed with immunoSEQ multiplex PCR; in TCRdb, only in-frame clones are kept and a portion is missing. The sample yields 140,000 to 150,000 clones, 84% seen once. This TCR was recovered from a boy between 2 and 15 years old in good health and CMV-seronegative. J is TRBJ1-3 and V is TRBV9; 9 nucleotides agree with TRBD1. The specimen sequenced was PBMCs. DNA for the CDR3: TGTGCCAGCAGCCCTCGGGACAGGGTGAACACCATATATTTT. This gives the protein CASSPRDRVNTIYF.